This is a list of T cell receptor beta chains from one sample in a study of breast tumors, draining lymph nodes, adjacent tissues. MiXCR was run by TCRdb on the multiplex PCR reads, yielding one entry per CDR3 protein. The sample has 20,000 or so distinct CDR3 sequences, approximately 49% seen once; the top ten hold roughly 7.4%. Specimen: breast tumor tissue. The receptor source for this set is a female donor with breast cancer. Some clones in this sample may be carry-over from other donors' samples. The CDR3 runs from the conserved cysteine through the conserved F or W. A D gene is named only where the DNA matches it firmly. Size tells how often a clone was seen (once, few, many) or the class of an expanded clone, and some rows leave it out.

J: TRBJ2-5
V: TRBV7-2
size: .
D: TRBD2
CDR3: CASSLSASGYQETQYF
DNA: TGTGCCAGCAGCTTAAGCGCTAGCGGTTACCAAGAGACCCAGTACTTC

J: TRBJ2-1
V: TRBV24-1
size: .
D: .
CDR3: CATSDFPSEQFF
DNA: TGTGCCACCAGTGATTTTCCTAGTGAGCAGTTCTTC

J: TRBJ2-1
V: TRBV6-5
size: large
D: TRBD2
CDR3: CASSLSGDSYNEQFF
DNA: TGTGCCAGCAGTCTAAGCGGGGACTCCTACAATGAGCAGTTCTTC

J: TRBJ2-2
V: TRBV28
size: many
D: .
CDR3: CASIPTLASTGELFF
DNA: TGTGCCAGCATACCTACACTAGCATCCACCGGGGAGCTGTTTTTT

J: TRBJ2-5
V: TRBV27
size: many
D: TRBD1
CDR3: CASSASGGAETQYF
DNA: TGTGCCAGCAGTGCGTCAGGGGGCGCGGAGACCCAGTACTTC

J: TRBJ2-3
V: TRBV6-1
size: many
D: .
CDR3: CASSEAAGGTDTQYF
DNA: TGTGCCAGCAGTGAAGCTGCAGGGGGCACAGATACGCAGTATTTT

J: TRBJ2-7
V: TRBV7-9
size: many
D: .
CDR3: CASSPTDTPYEQYF
DNA: TGTGCCAGCAGCCCAACGGACACCCCCTACGAGCAGTACTTC

J: TRBJ2-1
V: TRBV11-2
size: many
D: TRBD2
CDR3: CASSLVRPSGSAEQFF
DNA: TGTGCCAGCAGCTTAGTTCGTCCTAGCGGGAGTGCTGAGCAGTTCTTC

J: TRBJ2-6
V: TRBV11-2
size: .
D: .
CDR3: CASSLGLGANVLTF
DNA: TGTGCCAGCAGCTTAGGTCTAGGGGCCAACGTCCTGACTTTC

J: TRBJ2-3
V: TRBV20-1
size: .
D: TRBD2
CDR3: CSAIGTSGTDTQYF
DNA: TGCAGTGCCATCGGGACTAGCGGCACAGATACGCAGTATTTT

J: TRBJ1-2
V: TRBV20-1
size: once
D: TRBD1
CDR3: CSATEGQNYGYTF
DNA: TGCAGTGCTACGGAGGGACAGAACTATGGCTACACCTTC